These T cell receptor beta chains were read from a single sample in a study of Ad26.COV2.S vaccination and SARS-CoV-2 variants. Clones were read by immunoSEQ multiplex PCR, and TCRdb kept only the in-frame ones, dropping some. The profile shows 440,000 or so clones, about 92% of them singletons. The sequenced sample was peripheral blood, obtained in a trial of Ad26.COV2.S vaccine versus placebo. The receptors derive from a person between 18 and 60 years old who received the Ad26.COV2.S COVID-19 vaccine or a placebo. CDR3s include the opening cysteine and the closing phenylalanine or tryptophan. D genes are given only for firm matches. Rows may omit the clone size; those that give it use once, few, many or a size class.

DNA	CDR3	J	size	D	V	length
TGTGCCTTTTCGGGACAGGGATACAATGAGCAGTTCTTC	CAFSGQGYNEQFF	TRBJ2-1	.	TRBD1	TRBV30	13
TGTGCCAGTAGTCCCGGACAGAGCTCCTATAATTCACCCCTCCACTTT	CASSPGQSSYNSPLHF	TRBJ1-6	few	.	TRBV19	16
TGCGCCAGCAGCCAAGATTCCTATGACGGCACCAATGAGCAGTTCTTC	CASSQDSYDGTNEQFF	TRBJ2-1	.	.	TRBV4-3	16
TGTGCCAGCAGTTCCTTTAGGACTAGTATCTACAATGAGCAGTTCTTC	CASSSFRTSIYNEQFF	TRBJ2-1	.	TRBD2	TRBV27	16
TGTGCCAGCAGGGGTTCTCGGGACAGCCATTACTATGGCTACACCTTC	CASRGSRDSHYYGYTF	TRBJ1-2	.	TRBD1	TRBV27	16
TGTGCCAGCAGCCCGGACAGGGGGCTAACCGGGGAGCTGTTTTTT	CASSPDRGLTGELFF	TRBJ2-2	once	TRBD1	TRBV7-2	15
TGTGCCAGCAGCTTAGTAGGGGGGGTGCCCACAGATACGCAGTATTTT	CASSLVGGVPTDTQYF	TRBJ2-3	.	.	TRBV7-2	16
TGTGCCAGCTCACCGCCGGGACAGGCTGCCCCGGATACGCAGTATTTT	CASSPPGQAAPDTQYF	TRBJ2-3	.	TRBD1	TRBV18	16
TGTGCCATAAGAGGGGACAGGGGTACCGATACGCAGTATTTT	CAIRGDRGTDTQYF	TRBJ2-3	.	TRBD1	TRBV7-9	14
TGTGCCAGCAGCCCGCATAAGGGACAGTTCCTCCACGAGCAGTACTTC	CASSPHKGQFLHEQYF	TRBJ2-7	.	TRBD1	TRBV14	16
TGTGCCAGCAGTTCTCCGACAGGGGCAGATACGCAGTATTTT	CASSSPTGADTQYF	TRBJ2-3	.	TRBD1	TRBV6-2/TRBV6-3	14
TGTGCCAGCAGTTTTGACAGATCCTACGAGCAGTACTTC	CASSFDRSYEQYF	TRBJ2-7	.	.	TRBV6-5	13
TGCAGTGCTAGTGACCCCTCCTGGGGGGTAAACACTGAAGCTTTCTTT	CSASDPSWGVNTEAFF	TRBJ1-1	.	.	TRBV20-1	16
TGTGCCACCAGTGACCGGACAGGCTATGGCTACACCTTC	CATSDRTGYGYTF	TRBJ1-2	.	TRBD1	TRBV24-1	13
TGTGCCAGCTCACTCGGCCTATGGGGGGCGGAAGGCTACACCTTC	CASSLGLWGAEGYTF	TRBJ1-2	.	.	TRBV18	15
TGTGCCAGCAGCGCAAACAGGGATGGCTACACCTTC	CASSANRDGYTF	TRBJ1-2	.	.	TRBV7-8	12
TGTGCCAGCAGTTCGTACAGGGATTGGGATACGCAGTATTTT	CASSSYRDWDTQYF	TRBJ2-3	.	.	TRBV6-2/TRBV6-3	14
TGCGCCAGCAGCAAGACAGGGGAGTTTAGCACTGAAGCTTTCTTT	CASSKTGEFSTEAFF	TRBJ1-1	.	TRBD1	TRBV4-3	15
TGTGCCAGCAGAAAGAACACCGGGGAGCTGTTTTTT	CASRKNTGELFF	TRBJ2-2	.	.	TRBV7-9	12
TGTGCCAGCAGCTTAGCCGCCGGACAGGGAGTCGTCAACACCATATATTTT	CASSLAAGQGVVNTIYF	TRBJ1-3	.	TRBD1	TRBV7-9	17
TGTGCCAGCAGACCCGGACAGGGGAATTCACCCCTCCACTTT	CASRPGQGNSPLHF	TRBJ1-6	.	TRBD1	TRBV28	14
TGTGCCAGCAGTTGGGGAGGGACAGTCAGCAATCAGCCCCAGCATTTT	CASSWGGTVSNQPQHF	TRBJ1-5	.	TRBD1	TRBV6-2/TRBV6-3	16
TGTGCCAGCAGCCCCCGGGACAGGGGGCGATACGAGCAGTACTTC	CASSPRDRGRYEQYF	TRBJ2-7	.	TRBD1	TRBV7-2	15
TGCAGCGTTGAAGATCCGTCAGGAAACACCATATATTTT	CSVEDPSGNTIYF	TRBJ1-3	.	.	TRBV29-1	13
TGTGCCAGCAGTTCGACAGGGCTGGGCACTGAAGCTTTCTTT	CASSSTGLGTEAFF	TRBJ1-1	.	TRBD1	TRBV6-4	14
TGTGCCAGCAGCCTAACTGGAAACACCATATATTTT	CASSLTGNTIYF	TRBJ1-3	once	.	TRBV12-3/TRBV12-4	12
TGCGCCAGCAGCCGGCAGGGACAGGACCACACAGATACGCAGTATTTT	CASSRQGQDHTDTQYF	TRBJ2-3	.	TRBD1	TRBV4-3	16
TGTGCCAGCAGTTCATCGGGACAGGCCGATCAGCCCCAGCATTTT	CASSSSGQADQPQHF	TRBJ1-5	.	TRBD1	TRBV28	15